This TCR beta chain was recovered during a study of T cell clonotyping in hematopoietic cell transplantation (dated by TCRdb to about 2021). Broadly, across the study: A total of 135 blood samples were collected in the study from 35 to 45 consecutive transplant recipients and their related donors. Recruitment of patients ran from September 2015 to early 2017, and follow-up continued until late 2020 or until death.

With respect to this clone: Its antigen specificity is not known. The input lacks base qualities; no much larger clone sits a single base away.

What the time point label conveys for this sample: 180 days after allo-HCT. Blood from recipients was drawn roughly 28 days before transplant, then again at days 30, 100 and 180 after transplant. Nuclei Lysis Solution was used to extract genomic DNA from fresh or cryopreserved unfractionated peripheral blood mononuclear cells. Findings and caveats that apply to the study as a whole: Broader posttransplant TCR repertoire diversity was predicted by donor and pretransplant recipient Inverse Simpson Index values. Just a small fraction of recipient repertoires overlapped with donor repertoires, and more than 95% appeared de novo at the given depth. The sample size was limited and the cells went unsorted, which meant the CD4 and CD8 repertoire contributions could not be told apart. After transplant, TCR diversity in recipients dropped, and pathologically expanded clonotypes climbed progressively between day 30 and day 180.

With the immunoSEQ assay, which is a bias-controlled multiplex PCR relying on V- and J-specific primers, TCR beta CDR3 regions were amplified from genomic DNA. In a second PCR step, the CDR3 amplicons were tagged with a proprietary barcode plus Illumina adapter sequences. An Illumina MiSeq instrument was used to sequence the CDR3 libraries. Per the original workflow: Export and quality control were handled in immunoSEQ Analyzer 3.0, while downstream analyses relied on R Bioconductor and Immunarch. Only productive rearrangements in the normalized downsampled data set went into calculating the repertoire metrics. Pathologically expanded clonotypes were defined as those larger than 5 templates in the normalized cohort. The Inverse Simpson Index served as the measure of repertoire diversity. CMV-specificity analyses were carried out on the non-normalized data set to capture all clonotypes. Not all clones reach the TCRdb copy of this immuneACCESS table, which keeps in-frame sequences only. Checked studies attribute under half of the gap to unresolved V genes and leave the rest unexplained. The V and J calls and the clone size are those of that table, but D and trimming were determined from the DNA. The sample table shows over 10,000 clones, and around three quarters are seen once. 14% to 15% of the sample is taken by the ten largest.

The CDR3 holds 14 amino acids from the cysteine to the phenylalanine. Only the CDR3 portion is preserved as DNA: 42 bases, with reading frame beginning at the first base. CDR1 and CDR2 were assigned from the germline V gene as MNHEY and SVGAGI. Trimming leaves V shorter by 5 bases and J shorter by 4 bases, with the junction holding 8 bases beyond the gene matches. The rearrangement combines TRBV6-5 with TRBJ2-7; the central 7 bases match TRBD2. This sample comprised peripheral blood mononuclear cells, obtained 180 days after allogeneic stem cell transplant. This TCR was recovered from a male patient between 60 and 69 years old who had an allogeneic stem cell transplant from an unrelated donor, so the T cells may come from the graft donor. Some clones in this sample may be carry-over from other donors' samples. The CDR3 loop reads CASSPGLGTYEQYF. The DNA sequence reads TGTGCCAGCAGTCCCGGACTAGGGACTTACGAGCAGTACTTC.